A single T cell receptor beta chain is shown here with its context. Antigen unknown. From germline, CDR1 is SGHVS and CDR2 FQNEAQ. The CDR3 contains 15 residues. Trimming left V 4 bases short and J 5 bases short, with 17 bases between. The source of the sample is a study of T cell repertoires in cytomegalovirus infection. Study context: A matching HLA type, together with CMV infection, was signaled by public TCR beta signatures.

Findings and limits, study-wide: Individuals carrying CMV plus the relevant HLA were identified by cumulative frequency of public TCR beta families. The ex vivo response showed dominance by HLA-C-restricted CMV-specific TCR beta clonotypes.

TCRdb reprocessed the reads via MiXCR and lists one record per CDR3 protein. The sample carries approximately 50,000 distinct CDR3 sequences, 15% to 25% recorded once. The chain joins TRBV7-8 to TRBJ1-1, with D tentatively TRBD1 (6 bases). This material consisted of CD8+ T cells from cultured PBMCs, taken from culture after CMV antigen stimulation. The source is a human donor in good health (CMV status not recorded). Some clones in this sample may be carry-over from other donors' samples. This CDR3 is CASSYGGGAKTEAFF. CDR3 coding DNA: TGTGCCAGCAGCTACGGGGGGGGGGCGAAGACTGAAGCTTTCTTT.